The clone carrying this T cell receptor (beta chain) has more than one count but fewer than ten. The antigen is not known. This sample was taken from a study of CD8 T cells in ankylosing spondylitis. Study-wide points: Several highly homologous variants made up a TCR beta motif that seemed to typify ankylosing spondylitis blood.

Germline values: CDR1 SNHLY, CDR2 FYNNEI. The CDR3 is 14 amino acids. V was cut by 3 bases and J by 7 bases, with 13 bases left in between. TCRdb re-derived calls from the 5' RACE reads in MiXCR, one entry per CDR3 protein. The sample carries 340,000 or so distinct CDR3 sequences, approximately 14% recorded once. Sequenced material: blood, either unsorted or a sorted T cell fraction (not recorded which). J is TRBJ1-5 and V is TRBV2; D is unclear. This TCR derives from a male donor with ankylosing spondylitis or in good health (not recorded which). The CDR3 DNA is TGTGCCAGCAGTGAGAACGGGGAGAGCCAGCCCCAGCATTTT. Translating gives CASSENGESQPQHF.